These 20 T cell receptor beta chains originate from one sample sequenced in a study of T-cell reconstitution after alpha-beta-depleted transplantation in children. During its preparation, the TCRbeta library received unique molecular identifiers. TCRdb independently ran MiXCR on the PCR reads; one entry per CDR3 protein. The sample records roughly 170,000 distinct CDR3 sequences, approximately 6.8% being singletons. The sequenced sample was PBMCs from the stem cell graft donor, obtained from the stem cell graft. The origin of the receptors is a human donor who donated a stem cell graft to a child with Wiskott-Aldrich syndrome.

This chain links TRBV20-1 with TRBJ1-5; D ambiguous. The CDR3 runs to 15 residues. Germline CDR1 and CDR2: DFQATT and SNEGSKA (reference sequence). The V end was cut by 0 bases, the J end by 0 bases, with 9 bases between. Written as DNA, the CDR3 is TGCAGTGCTAGAGATCTACGGTATAGCAATCAGCCCCAGCATTTT. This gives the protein CSARDLRYSNQPQHF.

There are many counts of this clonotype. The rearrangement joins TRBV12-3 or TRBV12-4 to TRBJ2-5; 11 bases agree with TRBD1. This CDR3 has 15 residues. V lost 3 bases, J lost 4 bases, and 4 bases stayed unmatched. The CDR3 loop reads CASSFGTGGPETQYF. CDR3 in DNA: TGTGCCAGCAGTTTCGGGACAGGGGGGCCAGAGACCCAGTACTTC.

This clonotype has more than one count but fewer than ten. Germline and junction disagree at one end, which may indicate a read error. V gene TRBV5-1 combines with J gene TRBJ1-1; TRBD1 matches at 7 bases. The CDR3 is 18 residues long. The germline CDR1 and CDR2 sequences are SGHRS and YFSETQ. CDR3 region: CASSSGKGAGKLGTEVFF. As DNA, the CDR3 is TGCGCCAGCAGCTCGGGAAAGGGGGCAGGAAAATTGGGCACTGAAGTTTTCTTT.

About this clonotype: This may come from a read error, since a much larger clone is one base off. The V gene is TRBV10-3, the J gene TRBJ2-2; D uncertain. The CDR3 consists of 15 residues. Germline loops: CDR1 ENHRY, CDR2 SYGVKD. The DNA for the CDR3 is TGTGCCATCAGTGATCACAGAACGAAAACCGGGGAGCTGTTTTTT. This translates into CAISDHRTKTGELFF.

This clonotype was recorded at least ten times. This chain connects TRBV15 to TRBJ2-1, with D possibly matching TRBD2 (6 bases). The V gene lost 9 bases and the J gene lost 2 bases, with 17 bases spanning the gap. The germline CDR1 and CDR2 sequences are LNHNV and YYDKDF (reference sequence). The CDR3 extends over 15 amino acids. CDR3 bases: TGTGCCACGGGGGTTTGGGAGGCAGCCTACAATGAGCAGTTCTTC. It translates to CATGVWEAAYNEQFF.

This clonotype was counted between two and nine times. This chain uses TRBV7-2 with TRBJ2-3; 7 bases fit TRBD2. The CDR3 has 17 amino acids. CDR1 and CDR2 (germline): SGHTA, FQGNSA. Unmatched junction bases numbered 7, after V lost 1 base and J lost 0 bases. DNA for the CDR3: TGTGCCAGCAGCTTAGTGTCTAGCGGATCTAGCACAGATACGCAGTATTTT. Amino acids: CASSLVSSGSSTDTQYF.

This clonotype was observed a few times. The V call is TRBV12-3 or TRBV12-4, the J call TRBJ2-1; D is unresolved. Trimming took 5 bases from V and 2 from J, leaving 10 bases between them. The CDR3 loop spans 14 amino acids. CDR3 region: CASSLSDTYNEQFF. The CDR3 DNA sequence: TGTGCCAGCAGTCTATCGGATACCTACAATGAGCAGTTCTTC.

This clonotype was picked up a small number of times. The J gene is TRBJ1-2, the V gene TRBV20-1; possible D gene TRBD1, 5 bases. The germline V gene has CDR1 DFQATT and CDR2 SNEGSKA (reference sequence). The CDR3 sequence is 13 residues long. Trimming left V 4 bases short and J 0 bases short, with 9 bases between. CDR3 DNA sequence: TGCAGTGCTAAGAAGGGGACTAACTATGGCTACACCTTC. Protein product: CSAKKGTNYGYTF.

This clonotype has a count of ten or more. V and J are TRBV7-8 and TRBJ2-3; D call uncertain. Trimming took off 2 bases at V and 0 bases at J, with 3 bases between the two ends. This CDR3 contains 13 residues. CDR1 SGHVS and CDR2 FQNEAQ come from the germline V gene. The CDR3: CASSLQSTDTQYF. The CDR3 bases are TGTGCCAGCAGCTTACAGAGCACAGATACGCAGTATTTT.

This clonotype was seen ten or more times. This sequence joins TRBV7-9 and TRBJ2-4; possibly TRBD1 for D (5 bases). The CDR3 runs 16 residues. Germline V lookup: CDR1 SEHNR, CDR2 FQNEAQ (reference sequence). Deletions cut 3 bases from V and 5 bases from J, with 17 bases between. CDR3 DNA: TGTGCCAGCAGCTTCCGTGACCGGCAGGGCGAAAACATTCAGTACTTC. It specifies CASSFRDRQGENIQYF.

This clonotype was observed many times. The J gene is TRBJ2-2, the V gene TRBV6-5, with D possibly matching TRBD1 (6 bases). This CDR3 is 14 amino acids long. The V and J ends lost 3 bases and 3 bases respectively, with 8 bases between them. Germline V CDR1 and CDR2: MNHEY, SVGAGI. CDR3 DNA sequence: TGTGCCAGCAGTTATGGACAGTACACCGGGGAGCTGTTTTTT. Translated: CASSYGQYTGELFF.

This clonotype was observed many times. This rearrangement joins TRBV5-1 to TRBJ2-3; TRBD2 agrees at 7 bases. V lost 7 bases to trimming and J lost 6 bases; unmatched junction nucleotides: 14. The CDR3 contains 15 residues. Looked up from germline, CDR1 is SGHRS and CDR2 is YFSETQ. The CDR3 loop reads CASATLASRGDTQYF. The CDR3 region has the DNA TGCGCCAGCGCGACACTAGCGTCTCGTGGGGATACGCAGTATTTT.

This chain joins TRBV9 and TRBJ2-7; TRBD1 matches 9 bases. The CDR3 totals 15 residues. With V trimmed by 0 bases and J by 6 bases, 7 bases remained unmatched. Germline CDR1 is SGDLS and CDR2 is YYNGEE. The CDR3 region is CASSVGGTGTLEQYF. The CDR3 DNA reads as TGTGCCAGCAGCGTAGGAGGGACAGGGACGCTCGAGCAGTACTTC.

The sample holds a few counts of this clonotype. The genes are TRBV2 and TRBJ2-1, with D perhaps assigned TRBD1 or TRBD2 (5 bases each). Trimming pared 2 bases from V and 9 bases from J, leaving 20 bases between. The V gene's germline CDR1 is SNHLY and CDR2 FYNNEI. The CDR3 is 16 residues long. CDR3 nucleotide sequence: TGTGCCAGCAGTGAATTTGGTCTAGTCGGGGCTAGTGAGCAGTTCTTC. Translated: CASSEFGLVGASEQFF. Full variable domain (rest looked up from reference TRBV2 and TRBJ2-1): EPEVTQTPSHQVTQMGQEVILRCVPISNHLYFYWYRQILGQKVEFLVSFYNNEISEKSEIFDDQFSVERPDGSNFTLKIRSTKLEDSAMYFCASSEFGLVGASEQFFGPGTRLTVL.

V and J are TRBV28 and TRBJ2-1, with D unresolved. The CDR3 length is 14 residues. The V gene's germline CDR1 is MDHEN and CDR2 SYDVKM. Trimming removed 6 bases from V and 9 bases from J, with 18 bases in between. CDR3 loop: CASSLYGPSGEQFF. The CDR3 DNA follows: TGTGCCAGCAGCCTCTACGGACCCTCGGGTGAGCAGTTCTTC.

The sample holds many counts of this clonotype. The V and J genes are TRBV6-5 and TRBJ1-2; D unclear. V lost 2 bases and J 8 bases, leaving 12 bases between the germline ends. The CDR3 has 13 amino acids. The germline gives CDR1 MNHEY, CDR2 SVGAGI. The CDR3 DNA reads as TGTGCCAGCAGTTACGTCCCCTCGGGCGGCTACACCTTC. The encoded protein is CASSYVPSGGYTF.

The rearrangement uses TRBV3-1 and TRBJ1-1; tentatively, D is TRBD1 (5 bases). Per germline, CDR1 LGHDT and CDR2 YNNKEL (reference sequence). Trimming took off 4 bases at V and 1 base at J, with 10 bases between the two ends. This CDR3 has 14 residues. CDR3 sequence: CASSPGSANTEAFF. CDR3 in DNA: TGTGCCAGCAGCCCAGGGTCAGCGAACACTGAAGCTTTCTTT.

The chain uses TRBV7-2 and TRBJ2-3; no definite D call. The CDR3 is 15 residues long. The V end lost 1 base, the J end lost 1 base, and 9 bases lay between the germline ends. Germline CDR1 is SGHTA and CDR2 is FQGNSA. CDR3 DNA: TGTGCCAGCAGCTTAGGCCAGCCCGGCACAGATACGCAGTATTTT. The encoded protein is CASSLGQPGTDTQYF.

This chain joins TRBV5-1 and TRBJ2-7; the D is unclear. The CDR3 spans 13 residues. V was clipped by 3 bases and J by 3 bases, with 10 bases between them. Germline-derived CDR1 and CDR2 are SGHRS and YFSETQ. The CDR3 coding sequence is TGCGCCAGCAGCTCCGGCAGAAACTACGAGCAGTACTTC. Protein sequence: CASSSGRNYEQYF.

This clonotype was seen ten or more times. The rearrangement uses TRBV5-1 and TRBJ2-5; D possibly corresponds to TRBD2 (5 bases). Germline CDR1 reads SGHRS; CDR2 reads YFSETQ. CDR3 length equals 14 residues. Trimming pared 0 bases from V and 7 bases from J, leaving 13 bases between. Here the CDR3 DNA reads TGCGCCAGCAGCTTGGCCGAGGGCATTGGGACCCAGTACTTC. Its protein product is CASSLAEGIGTQYF.